The rows below give T cell receptor beta chains drawn from one sample of a study of CD8 T cells in Susac syndrome. TCRdb re-called the immunoSEQ multiplex PCR reads with MiXCR, one entry per CDR3 protein. The repertoire holds fewer than 150,000 distinct CDR3 sequences, with 90% to 95% as singletons. The sequencing sample was made of CD8+ T cells from PBMCs. The origin of the receptors is a human donor with multiple sclerosis. Both conserved end residues are part of each CDR3. D genes are given only for firm matches. The size entry is marked missing in some rows and otherwise reads once, few, many or a size class.

abundance: .
j_gene: TRBJ1-1
v_gene: TRBV20-1
d_gene: .
CDR3aa: CSAPIGFTEAFF
CDR3nt: TGCAGTGCTCCCATCGGGTTCACTGAAGCTTTCTTT

abundance: .
j_gene: TRBJ1-1
v_gene: TRBV7-9
d_gene: .
CDR3aa: CASSPRLNTEAFF
CDR3nt: TGTGCCAGCAGCCCCCGACTCAACACTGAAGCTTTCTTT

abundance: .
j_gene: TRBJ2-1
v_gene: TRBV6-5
d_gene: .
CDR3aa: CASTNGLGYNEQFF
CDR3nt: TGTGCCAGCACTAACGGACTCGGCTACAATGAGCAGTTCTTC

abundance: .
j_gene: TRBJ2-7
v_gene: TRBV7-2
d_gene: .
CDR3aa: CASSLGVSGYEQYF
CDR3nt: TGTGCCAGCAGCTTAGGTGTTAGCGGCTACGAGCAGTACTTC

abundance: .
j_gene: TRBJ2-4
v_gene: TRBV18
d_gene: .
CDR3aa: CASSSPLSGWIKNIQYF
CDR3nt: TGTGCCAGCTCATCCCCCCTGTCAGGGTGGATAAAAAACATTCAGTACTTC

abundance: .
j_gene: TRBJ1-1
v_gene: TRBV30
d_gene: TRBD1
CDR3aa: CAWRDRGNFKAFF
CDR3nt: TGTGCCTGGAGGGACAGGGGGAACTTTAAAGCTTTCTTT

abundance: .
j_gene: TRBJ2-2
v_gene: TRBV4-1
d_gene: TRBD2
CDR3aa: CASSILPGLAGEGGELFF
CDR3nt: TGCGCCAGCAGCATCCTCCCGGGACTAGCGGGAGAAGGCGGGGAGCTGTTTTTT

abundance: .
j_gene: TRBJ2-1
v_gene: TRBV19
d_gene: TRBD1
CDR3aa: CASSITGTAAFF
CDR3nt: TGTGCCAGTAGTATCACCGGGACAGCGGCGTTCTTC

abundance: .
j_gene: TRBJ1-1
v_gene: TRBV5-6
d_gene: .
CDR3aa: CASSALTGNTEAFF
CDR3nt: TGTGCCAGCAGCGCCCTGACAGGGAACACTGAAGCTTTCTTT

abundance: .
j_gene: TRBJ2-1
v_gene: TRBV15
d_gene: .
CDR3aa: CATSRDEGPGQTPEQFF
CDR3nt: TGTGCCACCAGCAGAGATGAGGGCCCAGGCCAGACCCCTGAGCAGTTCTTC

abundance: .
j_gene: TRBJ1-2
v_gene: TRBV6-2/TRBV6-3
d_gene: TRBD1
CDR3aa: CASDPPGQGNYGYTF
CDR3nt: TGTGCCAGCGACCCTCCGGGACAGGGTAACTATGGCTACACCTTC

abundance: .
j_gene: TRBJ2-3
v_gene: TRBV4-2
d_gene: .
CDR3aa: CASTRTGSRTDTQYF
CDR3nt: TGTGCCAGCACCAGGACGGGATCAAGAACAGATACGCAGTATTTT

abundance: once
j_gene: TRBJ1-1
v_gene: TRBV30
d_gene: .
CDR3aa: CAWTYRVPNEAFF
CDR3nt: TGTGCCTGGACCTACAGGGTTCCAAACGAAGCTTTCTTT

abundance: .
j_gene: TRBJ1-1
v_gene: TRBV29-1
d_gene: .
CDR3aa: CSVIRELEAFF
CDR3nt: TGCAGCGTAATCCGGGAGCTTGAAGCTTTCTTT

abundance: .
j_gene: TRBJ1-3
v_gene: TRBV12-3/TRBV12-4
d_gene: .
CDR3aa: CASRNRDGGNTIYF
CDR3nt: TGTGCCAGCAGGAACCGGGACGGGGGAAACACCATATATTTT

abundance: .
j_gene: TRBJ2-4
v_gene: TRBV20-1
d_gene: .
CDR3aa: CSAENLQGGWDIQYF
CDR3nt: TGCAGTGCCGAGAATTTACAGGGTGGGTGGGACATTCAGTACTTC

abundance: .
j_gene: TRBJ2-5
v_gene: TRBV6-1
d_gene: .
CDR3aa: CASTHALGHDVGGTQYF
CDR3nt: TGTGCCAGCACTCACGCGCTGGGGCACGACGTGGGGGGGACCCAGTACTTC

abundance: .
j_gene: TRBJ2-7
v_gene: TRBV29-1
d_gene: .
CDR3aa: CSVGNLAIYEQYF
CDR3nt: TGCAGCGTTGGAAACCTCGCCATTTACGAGCAGTACTTC

abundance: .
j_gene: TRBJ2-1
v_gene: TRBV15
d_gene: .
CDR3aa: CATSRDPSPPNNEQFF
CDR3nt: TGTGCCACCAGCAGAGATCCTAGCCCCCCGAACAATGAGCAGTTCTTC

abundance: .
j_gene: TRBJ2-5
v_gene: TRBV4-1
d_gene: .
CDR3aa: CASSQGADQETQYF
CDR3nt: TGCGCCAGCAGCCAAGGGGCAGACCAAGAGACCCAGTACTTC

abundance: .
j_gene: TRBJ1-1
v_gene: TRBV19
d_gene: .
CDR3aa: CASSISGANTEAFF
CDR3nt: TGTGCCAGTAGTATTTCAGGTGCGAACACTGAAGCTTTCTTT

abundance: .
j_gene: TRBJ1-6
v_gene: TRBV27
d_gene: .
CDR3aa: CASSLQASPSPLHF
CDR3nt: TGTGCCAGCAGTTTACAAGCATCTCCTTCACCCCTCCACTTT

abundance: .
j_gene: TRBJ2-3
v_gene: TRBV24-1
d_gene: TRBD2
CDR3aa: CATSDLAGGTQYF
CDR3nt: TGTGCCACCAGTGACTTAGCGGGAGGTACGCAGTATTTT

abundance: .
j_gene: TRBJ1-1
v_gene: TRBV20-1
d_gene: TRBD1
CDR3aa: CSAPGQGPTEAFF
CDR3nt: TGCAGTGCTCCAGGACAGGGGCCTACTGAAGCTTTCTTT

abundance: .
j_gene: TRBJ1-2
v_gene: TRBV4-3
d_gene: .
CDR3aa: CASSQDLGTPNYGYTF
CDR3nt: TGCGCCAGCAGCCAAGATTTAGGGACCCCTAACTATGGCTACACCTTC

abundance: .
j_gene: TRBJ2-3
v_gene: TRBV13
d_gene: TRBD2
CDR3aa: CASSPVGLAGADTQYF
CDR3nt: TGTGCCAGCAGCCCGGTGGGACTAGCGGGAGCAGATACGCAGTATTTT

abundance: .
j_gene: TRBJ2-5
v_gene: TRBV7-2
d_gene: .
CDR3aa: CASSPVGTAIQETQYF
CDR3nt: TGTGCCAGCAGCCCGGTGGGGACGGCGATCCAAGAGACCCAGTACTTC